These 23 T cell receptor beta chains came from one sample sequenced in a study of blood T cells in healthy people across ages. The authors ran a second PCR of roughly 6 to 12 cycles using a sample-barcoded 5' primer and a J-beta primer mix. One entry per CDR3 protein, called by TCRdb with MiXCR from the 5' RACE reads. The sample holds around 1,500,000 distinct CDR3 sequences, roughly 40% seen once. The specimen sequenced was blood. These TCRs come from a woman aged 18-30 years in good health.

For this clonotype: Mismatch with germline at one junction end may stem from a read error. The chain couples TRBV20-1 to TRBJ2-7, with D uncertain. The CDR3 is made up of 17 amino acids. From germline, CDR1 is DFQATT and CDR2 SNEGSKA (reference sequence). This chain's CDR3 is CSARDHTPRKLTYEQYF. The CDR3 coding sequence is TGCAGTGCCAGAGACCATACCCCCAGGAAATTGACCTACGAGCAGTACTTC.

V and J are TRBV20-1 and TRBJ1-1; D ambiguous. V gave up 5 bases and J gave up 7 bases, with 8 bases separating them. The V gene's germline CDR1 is DFQATT and CDR2 SNEGSKA (reference sequence). The CDR3 runs to 10 residues. The CDR3, as DNA: TGCAGTGCTCCCTACAATGAAGCTTTCTTT. This encodes CSAPYNEAFF.

This clonotype was found a few times. V and J are TRBV28 and TRBJ2-7; D uncertain. The V end lost 5 bases, the J end lost 5 bases, and 16 bases lay between the germline ends. The CDR3 runs 14 residues. Germline assignment: CDR1 MDHEN and CDR2 SYDVKM. The CDR3 DNA reads TGTGCCAGCAGTCCCCCTGGCTTCTCGAACGAGCAGTACTTC. Protein product: CASSPPGFSNEQYF.

This clonotype was seen more than once but under ten times. The V call is TRBV10-3, the J call TRBJ1-2, with D hard to call. Germline lookup yields CDR1 ENHRY and CDR2 SYGVKD. Between the trimmed V and J ends, which lost 9 bases and 1 base, there was a span of 12 bases. The CDR3 runs to 13 residues. For the CDR3, the DNA is TGTGCCATGCAGGCCGATAATAACTATGGCTACACCTTC. Residues: CAMQADNNYGYTF.

This clonotype was detected only a few times. The V gene is TRBV20-1, the J gene TRBJ1-1; D ambiguous. Germline V gene sequence: CDR1 DFQATT, CDR2 SNEGSKA (reference sequence). V was trimmed by 3 bases and J by 0 bases, leaving 5 bases between them. The CDR3 totals 12 residues. Written as DNA, the CDR3 is TGCAGTGCTAGCACTATGAACACTGAAGCTTTCTTT. Its protein product is CSASTMNTEAFF.

The table lists this clonotype with a few counts. V gene TRBV5-5 combines with J gene TRBJ2-7; D is unresolved. CDR1 and CDR2 (germline): SGHKS, YYEKEE (reference sequence). V was pared by 2 bases and J by 4 bases, with 13 bases between. The CDR3 sequence is 14 residues long. This chain's CDR3 is CASSFYWMGYEQYF. CDR3 nucleotides: TGTGCCAGCAGCTTTTATTGGATGGGGTACGAGCAGTACTTC. Variable domain in full (rest from reference TRBV5-5 and TRBJ2-7): DAGVTQSPTHLIKTRGQQVTLRCSPISGHKSVSWYQQVLGQGPQFIFQYYEKEERGRGNFPDRFSARQFPNYSSELNVNALLLGDSALYLCASSFYWMGYEQYFGPGTRLTVT.

The chain combines TRBV12-3 or TRBV12-4 with TRBJ1-6; 7 bases align to TRBD1. This CDR3 has 14 residues. The J segment lost 7 bases and the V segment lost 6 bases, leaving 6 bases of the junction unmatched. CDR3 nucleotide sequence: TGTGCCAGCAGGGCAGACAGGGAAAATTCACCCCTCCACTTT. Protein sequence: CASRADRENSPLHF.

CDR3 DNA sequence: TGTGCCAGCAGGTGGGTCGACACTGAAGCTTTCTTT. Translation gives CASRWVDTEAFF. This chain links TRBV27 with TRBJ1-1; D gene ambiguous. Trimming pared 6 bases from V and 3 bases from J, leaving 8 bases between. CDR3 size: 12 residues. Per germline, CDR1 MNHEY and CDR2 SMNVEV (reference sequence).

The rearrangement uses TRBV9 and TRBJ2-7; TRBD2 might be the D (7 bases). The V gene's germline CDR1 is SGDLS and CDR2 YYNGEE. Between the trimmed V and J ends, which lost 3 bases and 2 bases, there was a span of 15 bases. The CDR3 contains 15 residues. The chain's CDR3 is CASSEGGTVTYEQYF. CDR3 coding DNA: TGTGCCAGCAGCGAGGGGGGGACTGTCACCTACGAGCAGTACTTC.

The genes are TRBV29-1 and TRBJ2-3, with TRBD2 as a possible D gene (6 bases). There are 14 residues in the CDR3. Germline CDR1 and CDR2: SQVTM and ANQGSEA. V shed 1 base and J shed 4 bases, with 12 bases lying between them. The CDR3 here is CSVEAGEGSDTQYF. DNA of the CDR3: TGCAGCGTTGAAGCGGGAGAGGGCTCAGATACGCAGTATTTT.

The gene calls are TRBV10-2 and TRBJ2-2, with 9 bases identical to TRBD1. V dropped 8 bases and J dropped 6; count of bases not matched to a gene: 4. There are 13 residues in the CDR3. Germline CDR1 and CDR2: WSHSY and SAAADI. The CDR3 region is CASVGQGSGELFF. The CDR3, as DNA: TGCGCCAGCGTTGGACAGGGGTCCGGGGAGCTGTTTTTT.

The rearrangement uses TRBV27 and TRBJ1-5; D is perhaps TRBD1 (5 bases). The V gene lost 6 bases and the J gene lost 4 bases, with 13 bases spanning the gap. The CDR3 spans 14 residues. CDR1 MNHEY and CDR2 SMNVEV come from the germline V gene (reference sequence). The CDR3 protein is CASSHGTENQPQHF. For the CDR3, the DNA is TGTGCCAGCAGCCATGGGACGGAGAATCAGCCCCAGCATTTT.

In its sample, this clonotype was seen many times. The chain couples TRBV28 to TRBJ2-7; D tentatively fits TRBD1 or TRBD2 (6 bases each). V was shortened by 5 bases and J by 4 bases, with 18 bases between the two germline ends. The germline CDR1 and CDR2 sequences are MDHEN and SYDVKM. This CDR3 is built from 15 residues. Here the CDR3 reads CASSPGDGGQYEQYF. For the CDR3, the DNA is TGTGCCAGCAGTCCGGGGGATGGGGGCCAATACGAGCAGTACTTC.

The CDR3 DNA follows: TGTGCCAGCAGTGAAGTCCTGGGCGCCCACGAGCAGTACTTC. The encoded protein is CASSEVLGAHEQYF. The V gene is TRBV6-1, the J gene TRBJ2-7; no definite D call. Trimming removed 1 base at V and 5 bases at J, with 12 bases between. The CDR3 covers 14 residues. CDR1 MNHNS and CDR2 SASEGT come from the germline V gene.

This clonotype has just a few counts. V and J are TRBV7-2 and TRBJ2-6; D gene uncertain. The V and J ends lost 5 bases and 0 bases respectively, with 11 bases between them. CDR1 is SGHTA, CDR2 FQGNSA, per germline. The CDR3 sequence is 16 residues long. CDR3 nucleotide sequence: TGTGCCAGCAGCGACCTCAGAAGCTCTGGGGCCAACGTCCTGACTTTC. Its protein product is CASSDLRSSGANVLTF. Supplemented by reference TRBV7-2 and TRBJ2-6, the full variable domain reads GAGVSQSPSNKVTEKGKDVELRCDPISGHTALYWYRQSLGQGLEFLIYFQGNSAPDKSGLPSDRFSAERTGGSVSTLTIQRTQQEDSAVYLCASSDLRSSGANVLTFGAGSRLTVL.

The chain employs TRBV13 and TRBJ2-7; D is uncertain. Deletions cut 4 bases from V and 3 bases from J, with 16 bases between. The length of the CDR3 is 15 residues. Germline V gene data show CDR1 as PRHDT and CDR2 as FYEKMQ (reference sequence). The CDR3 DNA is TGTGCCAGCAGCTCCACACAGACTGGCTACTACGAGCAGTACTTC. The encoded protein is CASSSTQTGYYEQYF.

This chain connects TRBV4-1 to TRBJ1-1, with 7 bases aligning to TRBD1. The V gene end was trimmed by 4 bases and the J gene end by 4 bases; junction bases not matched to a gene: 9. This CDR3 region has 15 residues. Germline values: CDR1 MGHRA, CDR2 YSYEKL. DNA for the CDR3: TGCGCCAGCAGCCGGCTCGACAGGGAGGGCACTGAAGCTTTCTTT. This gives the protein CASSRLDREGTEAFF.

The J gene is TRBJ1-2, the V gene TRBV2; D ambiguous. V lost 5 bases, J lost 6 bases, and 10 bases lay in between. There are 12 residues in the CDR3. From germline, CDR1 is SNHLY and CDR2 FYNNEI. Here the CDR3 reads CASSWKGDGYTF. For the CDR3, the DNA is TGTGCCAGCAGTTGGAAGGGTGATGGCTACACCTTC.

The chain is built from TRBV5-1 and TRBJ2-1; D may be TRBD1 (6 bases). Trimming took off 0 bases at V and 1 base at J, with 14 bases between the two ends. The CDR3 covers 17 residues. Germline assignment: CDR1 SGHRS and CDR2 YFSETQ. The CDR3 nucleotides read TGCGCCAGCAGCTTGGGAACAGGGCGTTGGTCCTACAATGAGCAGTTCTTC. Protein product: CASSLGTGRWSYNEQFF.

V usage is TRBV14 and J usage is TRBJ1-2, with D hard to call. The CDR3 totals 13 residues. Germline V gene sequence: CDR1 SGHDN, CDR2 FVKESK. Deletions cut 4 bases from V and 7 bases from J, with 13 bases between. The CDR3 loop is CASSPGNFGGYTF. DNA of the CDR3: TGTGCCAGCAGCCCGGGGAACTTTGGTGGCTACACCTTC.

The rearrangement uses TRBV12-3 or TRBV12-4 and TRBJ2-3; tentatively, D is TRBD1 (6 bases). Trimming pared 3 bases from V and 3 bases from J, leaving 13 bases between. The CDR3 contains 15 residues. The CDR3 region is CASSFGTGRTDTQYF. CDR3 coding DNA: TGTGCCAGCAGTTTCGGCACAGGGCGGACAGATACGCAGTATTTT.

In its sample, this clonotype was seen a few times. This chain uses TRBV7-9 with TRBJ2-4; weak D call: TRBD1 (6 bases). The CDR3 contains 13 residues. The germline V gene has CDR1 SEHNR and CDR2 FQNEAQ (reference sequence). Between the trimmed V and J ends, which lost 1 base and 8 bases, there was a span of 9 bases. The CDR3: CASSLEGVHIQYF. The CDR3 DNA sequence: TGTGCCAGCAGCTTAGAGGGGGTACACATTCAGTACTTC.

This clonotype has a handful of counts. This chain uses TRBV10-3 with TRBJ2-3, with D unresolved. Germline V lookup: CDR1 ENHRY, CDR2 SYGVKD. The CDR3 spans 15 residues. V was cut by 2 bases and J by 3 bases, with 12 bases left in between. The CDR3 bases are TGTGCCATCAGTGAGGCAGGATTTGTGACAGATACGCAGTATTTT. As protein: CAISEAGFVTDTQYF.